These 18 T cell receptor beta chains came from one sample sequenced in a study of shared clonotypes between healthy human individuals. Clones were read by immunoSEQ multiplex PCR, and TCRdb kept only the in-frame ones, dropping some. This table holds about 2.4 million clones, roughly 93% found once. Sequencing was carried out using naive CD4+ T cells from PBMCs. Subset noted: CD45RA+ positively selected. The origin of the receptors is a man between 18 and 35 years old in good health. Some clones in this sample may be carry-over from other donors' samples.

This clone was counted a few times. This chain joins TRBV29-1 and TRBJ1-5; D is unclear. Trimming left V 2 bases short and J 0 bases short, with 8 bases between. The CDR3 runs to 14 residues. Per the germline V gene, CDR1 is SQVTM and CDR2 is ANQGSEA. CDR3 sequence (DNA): TGCAGCGTTGAATTGGGGAATAGCAATCAGCCCCAGCATTTT. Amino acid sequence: CSVELGNSNQPQHF.

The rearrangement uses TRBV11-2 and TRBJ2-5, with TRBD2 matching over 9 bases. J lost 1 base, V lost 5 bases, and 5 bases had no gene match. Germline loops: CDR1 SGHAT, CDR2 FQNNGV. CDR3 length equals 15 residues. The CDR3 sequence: CASSDPLAGQETQYF. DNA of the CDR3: TGTGCCAGCAGCGATCCACTAGCGGGCCAAGAGACCCAGTACTTC.

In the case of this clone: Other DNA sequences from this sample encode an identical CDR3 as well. The CDR3 DNA reads TGTGCCAGCTCACCGGGACTAGCAAATGAGCAGTTCTTC. The encoded protein is CASSPGLANEQFF. The chain employs TRBV18 and TRBJ2-1; 9 bases are a match to TRBD2. J was trimmed by 7 bases and V by 3 bases; bases with no gene match: 1. CDR1 is KGHSH, CDR2 LQKENI, per germline. CDR3 length: 13 residues.

The DNA of the CDR3 is TGTGCCAGCAGTTACGTACTAGCGGGTTTAGATGAGCAGTTCTTC. Its protein product is CASSYVLAGLDEQFF. V usage is TRBV6-6 and J usage is TRBJ2-1; 9 bases line up with TRBD2. The CDR3 length is 15 residues. The ends lost 2 bases at V and 8 bases at J; junction bases unmatched: 7. Per germline, CDR1 MNHNY and CDR2 SVGAGI (reference sequence).

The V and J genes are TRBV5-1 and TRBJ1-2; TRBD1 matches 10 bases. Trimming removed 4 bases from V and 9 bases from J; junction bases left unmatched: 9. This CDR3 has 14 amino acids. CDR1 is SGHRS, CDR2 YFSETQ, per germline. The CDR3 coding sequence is TGCGCCAGCAGCCCGGAGGGACAGGGGCTCAGCTACACCTTC. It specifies CASSPEGQGLSYTF.

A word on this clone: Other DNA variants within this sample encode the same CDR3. The CDR3 loop is CASSLLSSYNEQFF. The CDR3 DNA reads as TGCGCCAGCAGCTTGCTGTCCTCCTACAATGAGCAGTTCTTC. The chain recombines TRBV5-1 with TRBJ2-1; D is ambiguous. The CDR3 totals 14 residues. Trimming cost V 1 base and J 0 bases, with 5 bases left between them. In germline, CDR1 is SGHRS, CDR2 YFSETQ.

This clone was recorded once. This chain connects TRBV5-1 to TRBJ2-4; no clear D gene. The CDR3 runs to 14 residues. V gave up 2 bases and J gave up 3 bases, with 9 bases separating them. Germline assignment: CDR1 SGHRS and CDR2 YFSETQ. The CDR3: CASSLSYGKNIQYF. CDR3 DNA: TGCGCCAGCAGCTTATCTTATGGCAAAAACATTCAGTACTTC.

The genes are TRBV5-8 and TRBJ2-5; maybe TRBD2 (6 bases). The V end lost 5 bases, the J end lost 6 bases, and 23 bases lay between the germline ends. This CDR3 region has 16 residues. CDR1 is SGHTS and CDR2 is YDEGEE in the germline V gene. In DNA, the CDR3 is TGTGCCAGCAGTCTAAACCTGGGGGGAATTGAGAAGACCCAGTACTTC. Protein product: CASSLNLGGIEKTQYF.

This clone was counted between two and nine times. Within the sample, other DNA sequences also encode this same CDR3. The CDR3 DNA reads as TGCAGCGTTGGGGACTACAATGAGCAGTTCTTC. Protein: CSVGDYNEQFF. The chain uses TRBV29-1 and TRBJ2-1; D is unresolved. Germline loops: CDR1 SQVTM, CDR2 ANQGSEA. The CDR3 totals 11 residues. The germline V and J ends were trimmed by 4 bases and 3 bases, with 4 bases remaining between them.

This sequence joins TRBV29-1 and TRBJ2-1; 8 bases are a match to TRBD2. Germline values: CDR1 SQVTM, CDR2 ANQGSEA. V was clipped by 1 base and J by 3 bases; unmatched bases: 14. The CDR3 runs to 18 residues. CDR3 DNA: TGCAGCGTTGAAGCAGCGGGAGTGGAAAAGGAGTTCTACAATGAGCAGTTCTTC. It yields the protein CSVEAAGVEKEFYNEQFF.

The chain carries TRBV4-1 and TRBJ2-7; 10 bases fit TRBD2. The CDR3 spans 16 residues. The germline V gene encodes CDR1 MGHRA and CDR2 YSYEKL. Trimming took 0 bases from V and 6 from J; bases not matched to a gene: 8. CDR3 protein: CASSQESLAGAGEQYF. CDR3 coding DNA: TGCGCCAGCAGCCAAGAGTCCCTAGCGGGAGCGGGCGAGCAGTACTTC.

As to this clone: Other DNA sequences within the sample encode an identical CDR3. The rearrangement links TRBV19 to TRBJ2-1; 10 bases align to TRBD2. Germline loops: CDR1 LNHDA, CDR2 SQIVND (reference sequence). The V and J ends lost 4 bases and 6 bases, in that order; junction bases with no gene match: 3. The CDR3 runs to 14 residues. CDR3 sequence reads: CASSTGLALNEQFF. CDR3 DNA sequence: TGTGCCAGTAGTACGGGACTAGCGCTCAATGAGCAGTTCTTC.

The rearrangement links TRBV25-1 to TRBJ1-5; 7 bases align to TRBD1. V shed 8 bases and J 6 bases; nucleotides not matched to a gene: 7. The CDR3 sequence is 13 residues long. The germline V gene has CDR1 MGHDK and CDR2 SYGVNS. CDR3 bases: TGTGCCAGCGCCCCGTCAGGGGGTCAGCCCCAGCATTTT. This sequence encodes CASAPSGGQPQHF.

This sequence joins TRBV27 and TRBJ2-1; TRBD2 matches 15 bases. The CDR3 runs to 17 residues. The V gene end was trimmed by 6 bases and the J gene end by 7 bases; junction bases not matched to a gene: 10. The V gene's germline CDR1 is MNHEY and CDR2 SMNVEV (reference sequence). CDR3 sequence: CASRGLAGGVGRNEQFF. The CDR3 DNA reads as TGTGCCAGCAGGGGACTAGCGGGAGGTGTCGGTAGGAATGAGCAGTTCTTC.

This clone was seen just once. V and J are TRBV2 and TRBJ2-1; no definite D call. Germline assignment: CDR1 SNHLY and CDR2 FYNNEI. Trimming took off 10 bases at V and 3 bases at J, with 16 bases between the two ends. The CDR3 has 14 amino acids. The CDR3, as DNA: TGTGCCACCAACCGCGTGAGAGGCTACAATGAGCAGTTCTTC. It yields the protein CATNRVRGYNEQFF.

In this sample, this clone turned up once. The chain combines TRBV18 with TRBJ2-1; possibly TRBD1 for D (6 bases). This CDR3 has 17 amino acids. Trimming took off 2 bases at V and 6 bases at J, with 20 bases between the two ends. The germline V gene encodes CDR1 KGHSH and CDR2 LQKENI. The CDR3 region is CASSPAKRTATRNEQFF. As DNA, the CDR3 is TGTGCCAGCTCACCAGCTAAGAGGACAGCGACCCGCAATGAGCAGTTCTTC.

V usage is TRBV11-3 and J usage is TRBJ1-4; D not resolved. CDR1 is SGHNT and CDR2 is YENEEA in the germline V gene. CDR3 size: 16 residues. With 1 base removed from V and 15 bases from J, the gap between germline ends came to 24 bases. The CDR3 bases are TGTGCCAGCAGCTTAGCCAGCAGCTGCTTGATAAATTGGATGTTTTTT. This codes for CASSLASSCLINWMFF.

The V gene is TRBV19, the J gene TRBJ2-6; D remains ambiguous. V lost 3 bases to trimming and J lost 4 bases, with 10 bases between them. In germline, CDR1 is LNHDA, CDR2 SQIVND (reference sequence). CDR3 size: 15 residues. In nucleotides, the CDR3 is TGTGCCAGTAGTATGCTGGTAGCAGGGGCCAACGTCCTGACTTTC. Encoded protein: CASSMLVAGANVLTF.